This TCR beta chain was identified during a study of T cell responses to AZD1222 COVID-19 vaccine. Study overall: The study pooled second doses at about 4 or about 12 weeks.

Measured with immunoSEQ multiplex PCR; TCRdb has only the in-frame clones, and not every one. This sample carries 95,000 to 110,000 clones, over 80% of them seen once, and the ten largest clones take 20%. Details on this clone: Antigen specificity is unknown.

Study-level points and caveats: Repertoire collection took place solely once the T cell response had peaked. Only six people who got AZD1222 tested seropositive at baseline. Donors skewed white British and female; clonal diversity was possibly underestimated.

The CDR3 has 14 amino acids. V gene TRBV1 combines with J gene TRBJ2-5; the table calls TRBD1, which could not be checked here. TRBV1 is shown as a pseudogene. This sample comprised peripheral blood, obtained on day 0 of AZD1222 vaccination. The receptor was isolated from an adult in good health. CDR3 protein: CTSSHRQGPETQYF. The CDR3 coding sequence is TGCACCAGCAGCCACCGACAGGGGCCCGAGACCCAGTACTTC.